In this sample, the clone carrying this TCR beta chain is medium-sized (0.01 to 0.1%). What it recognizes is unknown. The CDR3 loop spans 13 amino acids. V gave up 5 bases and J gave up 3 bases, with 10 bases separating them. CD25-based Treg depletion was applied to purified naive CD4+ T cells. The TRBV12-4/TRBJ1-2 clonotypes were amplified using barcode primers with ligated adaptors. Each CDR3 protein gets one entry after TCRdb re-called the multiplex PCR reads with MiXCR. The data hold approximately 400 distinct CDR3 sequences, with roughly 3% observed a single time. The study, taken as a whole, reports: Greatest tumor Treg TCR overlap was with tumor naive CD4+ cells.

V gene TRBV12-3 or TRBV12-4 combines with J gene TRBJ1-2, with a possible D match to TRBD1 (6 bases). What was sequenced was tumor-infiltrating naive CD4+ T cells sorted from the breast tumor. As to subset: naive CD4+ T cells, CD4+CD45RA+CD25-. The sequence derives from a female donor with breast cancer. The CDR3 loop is CASSRTEDYGYTF. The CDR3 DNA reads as TGTGCCAGCAGTCGGACAGAGGACTATGGCTACACCTTC.